Presented here are 19 T cell receptor beta chains from one specimen sequenced in a study of intratumoral heterogeneity in liver cancer. Libraries were made using the immunoSEQ multiplex PCR assay. Sourced from immuneACCESS, this table was stored by TCRdb with only in-frame sequences that have V and J called. A share of the clones is absent; for the studies checked, an unresolved V gene accounts for under half, and the remainder has no known explanation. The sample table contains just over 20,000 clones; only one count was recorded for over 60% of them. The top ten clonotypes cover about 18% of the sample. The source was tumor-adjacent normal tissue, collected before any cancer treatment. These receptor sequences come from a woman in her 70s with hepatocellular carcinoma.

The chain employs TRBV5-8 and TRBJ1-1; D gene ambiguous. V gave up 1 base and J gave up 3 bases, with 7 bases separating them. The CDR3 is 13 residues long. Per germline, CDR1 SGHTS and CDR2 YDEGEE. The CDR3 DNA follows: TGTGCCAGCAGCTTGTCCAGATACACTGAAGCTTTCTTT. Residues: CASSLSRYTEAFF.

This chain joins TRBV28 and TRBJ1-5; D is unresolved. Germline CDR1 reads MDHEN; CDR2 reads SYDVKM. CDR3 length: 12 amino acids. V was trimmed by 7 bases and J by 2 bases, leaving 6 bases between them. The CDR3 DNA reads as TGTGCCAGCATGGAAGGCAATCAGCCCCAGCATTTT. Translated, it gives CASMEGNQPQHF.

This chain links TRBV19 with TRBJ2-7; TRBD1 might be the D (8 bases). Germline CDR1 LNHDA, CDR2 SQIVND (reference sequence). This CDR3 region has 14 residues. V shed 6 bases and J shed 2 bases, with 14 bases lying between them. The CDR3 sequence: CASRTTGGAYEQYF. DNA of the CDR3: TGTGCCAGTAGAACCACAGGGGGGGCCTACGAGCAGTACTTC.

V gene TRBV7-3 combines with J gene TRBJ2-5; 7 positions match TRBD2. V trimming: 6 bases; J trimming: 2 bases; junction bases outside the gene matches: 9. The CDR3 sequence is 15 residues long. Looked up from germline, CDR1 is SGHTA and CDR2 is FQGTGA. The CDR3 here is CASRRQSGGQETQYF. CDR3 DNA sequence: TGTGCCAGCAGGCGGCAGTCCGGGGGGCAAGAGACCCAGTACTTC.

By share of the sample, this clone is medium-sized. CDR3: CASKGGQSYNSPLHF. CDR3 sequence (DNA): TGTGCCAGCAAGGGGGGGCAATCCTATAATTCACCCCTCCACTTT. The chain is built from TRBV6-5 and TRBJ1-6; tentatively, D is TRBD1 (6 bases). The CDR3 is 15 amino acids. CDR1 and CDR2 from the germline V gene are MNHEY and SVGAGI. Trimming stripped 7 bases from V and 1 base from J, with 11 bases between.

This clone was detected a few times. The rearrangement uses TRBV29-1 and TRBJ1-1; D is unclear. The CDR3 runs to 12 residues. Deletions cut 4 bases from V and 0 bases from J, with 6 bases between. Germline values: CDR1 SQVTM, CDR2 ANQGSEA. For the CDR3, the DNA is TGCAGCGTTGTTCTTATGAACACTGAAGCTTTCTTT. Protein product: CSVVLMNTEAFF.

The chain joins TRBV6-5 to TRBJ2-5; D ambiguous. V lost 0 bases to trimming and J lost 4 bases, with 6 bases between them. This CDR3 has 13 residues. CDR1 and CDR2 (germline): MNHEY, SVGAGI. The CDR3 loop reads CASSYSTVETQYF. The DNA of the CDR3 is TGTGCCAGCAGTTACTCGACGGTAGAGACCCAGTACTTC.

This chain connects TRBV28 to TRBJ2-1; D unclear. CDR1 is MDHEN and CDR2 is SYDVKM in the germline V gene. Deletions cut 6 bases from V and 9 bases from J, with 9 bases between. The CDR3 loop spans 11 amino acids. CDR3 bases: TGTGCCAGCAGCCCAACGCGTGAGCAGTTCTTC. It specifies CASSPTREQFF.

Only one count was recorded for this clone. The chain employs TRBV10-3 and TRBJ2-1; 16 bases map to TRBD2. The CDR3 runs to 19 residues. The germline gives CDR1 ENHRY, CDR2 SYGVKD. With V trimmed by 3 bases and J by 4 bases, 9 bases remained unmatched. The CDR3 DNA follows: TGTGCCATCAGTGATCGGTTGGGACTAGCGGGAGGGGTTTACAATGAGCAGTTCTTC. Protein product: CAISDRLGLAGGVYNEQFF.

The chain uses TRBV7-2 and TRBJ2-3; 8 bases agree with TRBD1. This CDR3 spans 16 amino acids. The V gene end was trimmed by 6 bases and the J gene end by 2 bases; junction bases not matched to a gene: 10. CDR1 and CDR2 from the germline V gene are SGHTA and FQGNSA. The CDR3 nucleotides are TGTGCCAGCAGTTGGGACAGGTGGACTACCACAGATACGCAGTATTTT. Its translation: CASSWDRWTTTDTQYF.

In its sample, this clone is medium-sized. The chain is built from TRBV9 and TRBJ1-1; D uncertain. Germline V gives CDR1 SGDLS, CDR2 YYNGEE. The CDR3 contains 15 residues. V lost 0 bases, J lost 7 bases, and 16 bases lay in between. The CDR3 sequence is CASSVDPLPSDEAFF. CDR3 nucleotides: TGTGCCAGCAGCGTAGACCCTCTTCCCTCGGATGAAGCTTTCTTT.

This chain uses TRBV10-3 with TRBJ2-5; no clear D gene. The CDR3 sequence is 15 residues long. The ends were cut back, 2 bases at V and 5 bases at J, with 15 bases in the middle. Germline V gene data show CDR1 as ENHRY and CDR2 as SYGVKD. The CDR3 sequence: CAISEARLAVETQYF. The CDR3 nucleotides read TGTGCCATCAGTGAGGCCAGGCTCGCGGTGGAGACCCAGTACTTC.

The CDR3 sequence is CASSRSETGGDEQYF. CDR3 in DNA: TGCGCCAGCAGCCGGAGTGAGACAGGGGGTGACGAGCAGTACTTC. This rearrangement joins TRBV10-1 to TRBJ2-7, with TRBD1 identical over 9 bases. Germline CDR1 reads WNHNN; CDR2 reads SYGVQD (reference sequence). With V trimmed by 6 bases and J by 5 bases, 11 bases remained unmatched. This CDR3 has 15 residues.

CDR3: CSASKGADEKLFF. CDR3 nucleotide sequence: TGCAGTGCTAGTAAGGGGGCGGATGAAAAACTGTTTTTT. The chain recombines TRBV20-1 with TRBJ1-4, with 7 positions matching TRBD1. This CDR3 contains 13 residues. The V and J ends lost 3 bases and 6 bases, in that order; junction bases with no gene match: 4. Germline V CDR1 and CDR2: DFQATT, SNEGSKA (reference sequence).

This sequence joins TRBV12-3 or TRBV12-4 and TRBJ2-4, with a weak D call TRBD1 (5 bases). This CDR3 has 11 residues. The germline V and J ends were trimmed by 2 bases and 10 bases, with 6 bases remaining between them. The DNA for the CDR3 is TGTGCCAGCAGTTTACCAGGGATTCAGTACTTC. It encodes CASSLPGIQYF.

This clone was picked up a small number of times. The chain recombines TRBV29-1 with TRBJ2-5; the match to TRBD1 covers 9 bases. The trim removed 2 bases at V and 5 bases at J, leaving 9 bases unmatched. The CDR3 length is 15 residues. Germline V gene lookup returns CDR1 SQVTM and CDR2 ANQGSEA. The CDR3 DNA reads as TGCAGCGTTGAAATGGACAGGGGAAGGGGGGAGACCCAGTACTTC. Protein sequence: CSVEMDRGRGETQYF.

The V and J genes are TRBV5-6 and TRBJ2-3; tentatively, D is TRBD1 or TRBD2 (6 bases each). The CDR3 has 13 residues. The V end lost 5 bases, the J end lost 4 bases, and 11 bases lay between the germline ends. Germline assignment: CDR1 SGHDT and CDR2 YYEEEE. CDR3 coding DNA: TGTGCCAGCAGACGACGGGGGCCAGATACGCAGTATTTT. As protein: CASRRRGPDTQYF.

V is TRBV19 and J is TRBJ1-3; D call uncertain. The CDR3 has 13 amino acids. Germline loops: CDR1 LNHDA, CDR2 SQIVND (reference sequence). V was clipped by 8 bases and J by 0 bases, with 8 bases between them. CDR3 in DNA: TGTGCCAGTTGGGGTTTCTCTGGAAACACCATATATTTT. This translates into CASWGFSGNTIYF.

The sample holds one count of this clone. The V call is TRBV6-6, the J call TRBJ1-4, with TRBD1 matching over 8 bases. Germline V gives CDR1 MNHNY, CDR2 SVGAGI (reference sequence). The CDR3 spans 14 residues. After removal of 4 bases from V and 8 bases from J, the junction contained 6 bases not matched to a gene. The CDR3 region is CASSFGQGGEKLFF. CDR3 in DNA: TGTGCCAGCAGTTTCGGACAGGGTGGGGAAAAACTGTTTTTT.